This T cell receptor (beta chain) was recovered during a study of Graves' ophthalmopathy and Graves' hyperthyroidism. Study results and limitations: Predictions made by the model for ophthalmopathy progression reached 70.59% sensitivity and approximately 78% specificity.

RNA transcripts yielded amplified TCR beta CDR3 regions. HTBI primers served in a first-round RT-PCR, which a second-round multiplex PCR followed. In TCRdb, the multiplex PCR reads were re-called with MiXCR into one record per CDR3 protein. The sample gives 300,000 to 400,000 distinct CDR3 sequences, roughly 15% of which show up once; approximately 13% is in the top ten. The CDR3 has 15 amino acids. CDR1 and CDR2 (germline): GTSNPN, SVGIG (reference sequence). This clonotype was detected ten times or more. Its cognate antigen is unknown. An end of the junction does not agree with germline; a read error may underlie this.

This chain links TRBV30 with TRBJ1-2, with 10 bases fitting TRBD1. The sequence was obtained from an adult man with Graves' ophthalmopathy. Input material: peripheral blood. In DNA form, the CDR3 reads TGTGCCGGGAGTGGTGGGACAGGGGAAAACTATGGCTACACCTTC. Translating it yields CAGSGGTGENYGYTF.